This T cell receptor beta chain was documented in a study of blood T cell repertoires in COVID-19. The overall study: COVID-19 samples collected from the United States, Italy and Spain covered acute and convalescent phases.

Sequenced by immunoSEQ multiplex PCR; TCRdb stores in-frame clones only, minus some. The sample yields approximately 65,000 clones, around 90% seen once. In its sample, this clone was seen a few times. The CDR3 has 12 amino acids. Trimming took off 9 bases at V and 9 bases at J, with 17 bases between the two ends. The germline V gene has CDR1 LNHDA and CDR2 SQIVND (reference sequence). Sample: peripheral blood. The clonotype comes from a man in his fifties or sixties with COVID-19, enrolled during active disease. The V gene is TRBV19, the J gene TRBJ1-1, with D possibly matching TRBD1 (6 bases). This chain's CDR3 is CASSKGQTKAFF. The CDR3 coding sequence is TGTGCCAGCTCGAAGGGACAAACTAAAGCTTTCTTT.